This record looks at one T cell receptor beta chain sequence and its context. The data stem from a study of blood T cell repertoires in COVID-19. Whole-study context: Both acute and convalescent COVID-19 samples were obtained from the United States, Italy and Spain.

As originally analysed: Estimated nucleated cell counts came from reference gene primer amplification. Clones were sequenced by immunoSEQ multiplex PCR, and TCRdb holds only the in-frame ones, with some missing. D and trimming come from the DNA, and the V and J calls and clone size come from that table. In the table there are around 300,000 clones, around 86% of which are singletons. Germline V gene lookup returns CDR1 SGHNT and CDR2 YYREEE (reference sequence). This CDR3 is built from 16 residues. Losses at the gene ends were 1 base for V and 3 bases for J; bases not matched to a gene: 7. The source is a man aged 45-60 years with acute or convalescent COVID-19. The chain recombines TRBV5-4 with TRBJ2-1, with TRBD2 matching 7 bases. What was sequenced was peripheral blood. The CDR3 nucleotides are TGTGCCAGCAGCTTGCCGGGGGGACCTTACTACAATGAGCAGTTCTTC. This codes for CASSLPGGPYYNEQFF.